This T cell receptor (beta chain) emerged from a study of blood T cell repertoires in COVID-19. Study overall: The United States, Italy and Spain supplied acute and convalescent COVID-19 samples. The cDNA or gDNA used as material had been derived from T cells, B-cell-depleted T cells, or PBMCs.

The CDR3 is made up of 15 amino acids. Trimming cost V 3 bases and J 4 bases, with 14 bases left between them. Germline CDR1 and CDR2: SGHRS and YFSETQ. Seattle patient enrollment occurred during active infection, with longitudinal follow-up thereafter. The method was immunoSEQ multiplex PCR; TCRdb's version includes in-frame clones alone and lacks a portion of them. The data show approximately 400,000 clones, 88% seen once. The TCR comes from a woman in her forties or fifties with COVID-19, enrolled during active disease. The chain links TRBV5-1 to TRBJ1-3; D possibly corresponds to TRBD1 (5 bases). Sequencing was carried out using peripheral blood. CDR3 DNA sequence: TGCGCCAGCAGCTCTTCGGGGGGATACGGAAACACCATATATTTT. It yields the protein CASSSSGGYGNTIYF.